This T cell receptor (beta chain) was identified in a study of shared clonotypes between healthy human individuals. Here immunoSEQ multiplex PCR was the method, and the copy in TCRdb shows in-frame clones only, minus some. The repertoire holds 2 million to 3 million clones, with 93% as singletons. The germline gives CDR1 SGHNT, CDR2 YYREEE (reference sequence). Trimming took 2 bases from V and 7 from J; bases not matched to a gene: 7. CDR3 length: 14 residues. Specimen: naive CD4+ T cells from PBMCs. Subset defined: CD45RA+ positively selected. This TCR derives from a man between 18 and 35 years old in good health. Some clones in this sample may be carry-over from other donors' samples. This chain links TRBV5-4 with TRBJ1-2, with TRBD1 matching 8 bases. CDR3 residues: CASSLGDRSGGYTF. CDR3 bases: TGTGCCAGCAGCTTAGGGGACAGGAGTGGTGGCTACACCTTC.